One sample yielded the 27 T cell receptor beta chains listed below, sequenced in a study of blood T cell repertoires in COVID-19. Profiling relied on immunoSEQ multiplex PCR, and the TCRdb table lists in-frame clones only, not all of them. This sample has fewer than 90,000 clones, with 65% to 85% found just once. Sequencing was done on a sample of peripheral blood. Receptors were obtained from a man aged 55 to 70 with COVID-19, enrolled during active disease.

J is TRBJ2-3 and V is TRBV5-1; D might be TRBD1 (5 bases). V lost 4 bases and J 2 bases, leaving 17 bases between the germline ends. The CDR3 is 16 amino acids. Germline assignment: CDR1 SGHRS and CDR2 YFSETQ. The CDR3 coding sequence is TGCGCCAGCAGCGGTGCACCGGACACCTTCACAGATACGCAGTATTTT. This sequence encodes CASSGAPDTFTDTQYF.

J is TRBJ2-3 and V is TRBV10-3; D is uncertain. The CDR3 is made up of 12 amino acids. Germline loops: CDR1 ENHRY, CDR2 SYGVKD. V dropped 4 bases and J dropped 6 bases, with 8 bases sitting between them. The CDR3 region has the DNA TGTGCCATCAGTGCCGTGGAGGATACGCAGTATTTT. This translates into CAISAVEDTQYF.

The chain joins TRBV9 to TRBJ1-2; tentatively, D is TRBD1 (6 bases). This CDR3 comprises 14 residues. From germline, CDR1 is SGDLS and CDR2 YYNGEE. The V and J ends lost 4 bases and 2 bases respectively, with 12 bases between them. The CDR3: CASSLSGGNYGYTF. The CDR3 DNA is TGTGCCAGCAGCCTCTCGGGGGGCAACTATGGCTACACCTTC.

The V gene is TRBV21-1, the J gene TRBJ2-5; the D call in the table, TRBD2, was not verified against the DNA. TRBV21-1 is assigned pseudogene status. CDR3 length: 17 residues. The CDR3 here is CASSTQRNLRGQETQYF. As DNA, the CDR3 is TGTGCCAGCAGCACCCAAAGGAACCTTCGGGGCCAAGAGACCCAGTACTTC.

This rearrangement joins TRBV6-5 to TRBJ2-7; 10 nucleotides match TRBD2. Germline V CDR1 and CDR2: MNHEY, SVGAGI. Losses at the gene ends were 5 bases for V and 6 bases for J; bases not matched to a gene: 4. CDR3 length equals 13 residues. The CDR3 DNA reads as TGTGCCAGCAGTAGCGGGAGGGCTCGCGAGCAGTACTTC. This encodes CASSSGRAREQYF.

The V and J genes are TRBV4-1 and TRBJ2-1; TRBD1 agrees at 9 bases. V dropped 7 bases and J dropped 7; count of bases not matched to a gene: 17. The CDR3 runs to 17 residues. CDR1 MGHRA and CDR2 YSYEKL come from the germline V gene. The CDR3 loop reads CASKRLKIGTGLNEQFF. In nucleotides, the CDR3 is TGCGCCAGCAAACGACTAAAGATCGGGACAGGGTTGAATGAGCAGTTCTTC.

This clone is a singleton in its sample. This chain uses TRBV9 with TRBJ1-4; weak D call: TRBD1 (6 bases). CDR1 is SGDLS, CDR2 YYNGEE, per germline. Between the trimmed V and J ends, which lost 3 bases and 5 bases, there was a span of 11 bases. CDR3 length: 14 amino acids. CDR3 sequence: CASSARGSNEKLFF. The DNA of the CDR3 is TGTGCCAGCAGCGCCAGGGGTTCAAATGAAAAACTGTTTTTT.

In this sample, this clone turned up many times. V gene TRBV7-6 combines with J gene TRBJ1-3; a weak D match, TRBD1 (6 bases). Germline V gives CDR1 SGHVS, CDR2 FNYEAQ. The V end was cut by 4 bases, the J end by 1 base, with 17 bases between. The CDR3 consists of 17 residues. CDR3 loop: CASSSSRGGQSGNTIYF. The CDR3, as DNA: TGTGCCAGCAGCTCTAGTCGCGGGGGGCAATCTGGAAACACCATATATTTT.

This sequence joins TRBV9 and TRBJ2-1; D remains ambiguous. CDR3 length: 15 amino acids. CDR1 and CDR2 from the germline V gene are SGDLS and YYNGEE. V lost 0 bases to trimming and J lost 8 bases, with 15 bases between them. The CDR3 nucleotides are TGTGCCAGCAGCGTAGCTACTGGTATGATGGATGAGCAGTTCTTC. It codes for CASSVATGMMDEQFF.

The V gene is TRBV11-2, the J gene TRBJ2-2, with a tentative D call TRBD2 (6 bases). V was trimmed by 5 bases and J by 1 base, leaving 17 bases between them. Looked up from germline, CDR1 is SGHAT and CDR2 is FQNNGV. This CDR3 region has 17 residues. CDR3 protein: CASSLPLGGGNTGELFF. In DNA, the CDR3 is TGTGCCAGCAGCCTCCCTCTGGGGGGAGGGAACACCGGGGAGCTGTTTTTT. The full variable domain, with the rest looked up from reference TRBV11-2 and TRBJ2-2, is EAGVAQSPRYKIIEKRQSVAFWCNPISGHATLYWYQQILGQGPKLLIQFQNNGVVDDSQLPKDRFSAERLKGVDSTLKIQPAKLEDSAVYLCASSLPLGGGNTGELFFGEGSRLTVL.

This clone was observed a handful of times. The gene calls are TRBV7-9 and TRBJ2-7; no clear D gene. This CDR3 has 12 residues. The V gene lost 5 bases and the J gene lost 7 bases, with 12 bases spanning the gap. Germline lookup yields CDR1 SEHNR and CDR2 FQNEAQ (reference sequence). Here the CDR3 reads CASSHPNREQYF. The DNA of the CDR3 is TGTGCCAGCAGCCATCCCAACAGAGAGCAGTACTTC.

This chain uses TRBV5-4 with TRBJ2-1; TRBD2 matches 14 bases. CDR1 SGHNT and CDR2 YYREEE come from the germline V gene (reference sequence). The trim removed 3 bases at V and 8 bases at J, leaving 4 bases unmatched. CDR3 size: 15 residues. Here the CDR3 reads CASSWGLAGEDEQFF. The CDR3 nucleotides read TGTGCCAGCAGCTGGGGACTAGCGGGAGAGGATGAGCAGTTCTTC.

The CDR3: CASTGYGGYGYTF. The DNA for the CDR3 is TGTGCCAGTACGGGATACGGCGGCTATGGCTACACCTTC. V gene TRBV19 combines with J gene TRBJ1-2; no reliable D call. CDR1 and CDR2 from the germline V gene are LNHDA and SQIVND (reference sequence). The CDR3 runs 13 residues. Trimming took off 7 bases at V and 4 bases at J, with 13 bases between the two ends.

This clone was observed a few times. This chain uses TRBV5-4 with TRBJ1-6; D is unresolved. The CDR3 is 16 amino acids. Germline lookup yields CDR1 SGHNT and CDR2 YYREEE (reference sequence). Trimming stripped 0 bases from V and 9 bases from J, with 16 bases between. CDR3 protein: CASSLDTNLGGSPLHF. The CDR3, as DNA: TGTGCCAGCAGCTTGGATACGAACCTCGGAGGTTCACCCCTCCACTTT.

The chain recombines TRBV15 with TRBJ1-5; D possibly corresponds to TRBD1 (6 bases). Trimming left V 3 bases short and J 1 base short, with 7 bases between. Germline V gives CDR1 LNHNV, CDR2 YYDKDF (reference sequence). CDR3 size: 14 residues. The DNA for the CDR3 is TGTGCCACCAGCAGGGGACAAAGCAATCAGCCCCAGCATTTT. This gives the protein CATSRGQSNQPQHF.

V and J are TRBV5-6 and TRBJ1-1; 7 bases match TRBD1. In germline, CDR1 is SGHDT, CDR2 YYEEEE. The J segment lost 1 base and the V segment lost 4 bases, leaving 1 base of the junction unmatched. The CDR3 is 13 amino acids. The CDR3 DNA is TGTGCCAGCAGCCAGGGGGGGAACACTGAAGCTTTCTTT. Amino acid sequence: CASSQGGNTEAFF.

CDR3 in DNA: TGTGCCAGCAGCCAAGGGGTAGCGGGGGGCACAGATACGCAGTATTTT. This sequence encodes CASSQGVAGGTDTQYF. The chain carries TRBV4-2 and TRBJ2-3; TRBD2 matches at 9 bases. V lost 1 base, J lost 1 base, and 3 bases stayed unmatched. Per the germline V gene, CDR1 is LGHNA and CDR2 is YNFKEQ. This CDR3 has 16 residues.

This clone showed up just once. V gene TRBV7-5 combines with J gene TRBJ2-2; no check of the table's D call, TRBD2, against the DNA was made. TRBV7-5 is a listed pseudogene. The CDR3 extends over 17 amino acids. The CDR3 loop is CARSGVDLPENTGELFF. CDR3 coding DNA: TGTGCCAGAAGCGGAGTAGATCTCCCCGAGAACACCGGGGAGCTGTTTTTT.

The chain links TRBV7-2 to TRBJ1-6; D not resolved. Deletions cut 2 bases from V and 10 bases from J, with 9 bases between. The CDR3 totals 13 residues. Germline-derived CDR1 and CDR2 are SGHTA and FQGNSA. In nucleotides, the CDR3 is TGTGCCAGCAGCTTAACATACGGGTCACCCCTCCACTTT. Amino acid sequence: CASSLTYGSPLHF. The complete variable domain, with remaining parts taken from reference TRBV7-2 and TRBJ1-6, reads GAGVSQSPSNKVTEKGKDVELRCDPISGHTALYWYRQSLGQGLEFLIYFQGNSAPDKSGLPSDRFSAERTGGSVSTLTIQRTQQEDSAVYLCASSLTYGSPLHFGNGTRLTVT.

The chain couples TRBV5-1 to TRBJ1-4; D possibly corresponds to TRBD1 (6 bases). The length of the CDR3 is 15 residues. Germline-derived CDR1 and CDR2 are SGHRS and YFSETQ. Trimming shortened V by 3 bases and J by 5 bases, and 14 bases separated the two germline ends. The CDR3 DNA is TGCGCCAGCAGCTCATCAGGGGCCGAGAATGAAAAACTGTTTTTT. As protein: CASSSSGAENEKLFF.

The rearrangement joins TRBV2 to TRBJ2-3, with 13 nucleotides matching TRBD2. The CDR3 sequence is 17 residues long. V was pared by 6 bases and J by 2 bases, with 8 bases of the junction left unmatched. Germline V CDR1 and CDR2: SNHLY, FYNNEI. The CDR3 DNA reads TGTGCCAGCAGCCATTCCGGGACTAGCGGGGCCACAGATACGCAGTATTTT. Residues: CASSHSGTSGATDTQYF.

CDR3 sequence reads: CASSPIRDHLREQYF. DNA for the CDR3: TGTGCCAGCAGTCCGATCCGGGATCACCTTCGCGAGCAGTACTTC. The chain couples TRBV28 to TRBJ2-7; a weak D match, TRBD2 (5 bases). Germline CDR1 MDHEN, CDR2 SYDVKM. This CDR3 spans 15 amino acids. V was clipped by 5 bases and J by 6 bases, with 20 bases between them.

The chain uses TRBV18 and TRBJ2-5, with a weak D call TRBD2 (5 bases). This CDR3 spans 14 amino acids. Germline CDR1 reads KGHSH; CDR2 reads LQKENI. V lost 0 bases and J lost 3, with 8 bases in between. This CDR3 is CASSPPVREETQYF. The CDR3 DNA reads as TGTGCCAGCTCACCACCGGTGAGGGAAGAGACCCAGTACTTC.

This clone was picked up many times. This chain links TRBV6-5 with TRBJ1-1, with 7 bases matching TRBD1. The CDR3 spans 13 residues. J gave up 3 bases and V 4 bases, and 2 bases lay outside the gene matches. Germline CDR1 is MNHEY and CDR2 is SVGAGI. CDR3 in amino acids: CASSFQGDTEAFF. CDR3 DNA sequence: TGTGCCAGCAGTTTCCAGGGGGACACTGAAGCTTTCTTT.

The chain employs TRBV19 and TRBJ1-1; no reliable D call. Trimming removed 4 bases at V and 9 bases at J, with 9 bases between. Germline lookup yields CDR1 LNHDA and CDR2 SQIVND (reference sequence). The CDR3 runs to 11 residues. For the CDR3, the DNA is TGTGCCAGTAGTACGGCGGAGAAAGCTTTCTTT. This sequence encodes CASSTAEKAFF.

The genes are TRBV11-2 and TRBJ1-1; D may be TRBD1 (5 bases). V lost 8 bases and J 6 bases, leaving 13 bases between the germline ends. The germline V gene has CDR1 SGHAT and CDR2 FQNNGV. The CDR3 consists of 12 residues. This CDR3 is CASARGSAEAFF. DNA of the CDR3: TGTGCCAGCGCCCGGGGGAGCGCTGAAGCTTTCTTT.

The gene calls are TRBV7-3 and TRBJ2-2; 10 nucleotides agree with TRBD1. Per the germline V gene, CDR1 is SGHTA and CDR2 is FQGTGA. The trim removed 5 bases at V and 5 bases at J, leaving 5 bases unmatched. This CDR3 region has 15 residues. The CDR3, as DNA: TGTGCCAGCAGCGCGACGGGACAGGGGACCGGGGAGCTGTTTTTT. This translates into CASSATGQGTGELFF.